The sequence of this T cell receptor beta chain was determined in a study of CD8 T cells in ankylosing spondylitis. There are a few counts of this clonotype. Its cognate antigen is unknown. Findings of the study overall: Relatively scarce in peripheral blood, disease-linked clones were CD8+.

Germline values: CDR1 SGHVS, CDR2 FQNEAQ. V was shortened by 3 bases and J by 2 bases, with 5 bases between the two germline ends. The CDR3 extends over 13 amino acids. TCRdb redid the calling of the 5' RACE reads with MiXCR, one entry per CDR3 protein. The sample includes almost 45,000 distinct CDR3 sequences, approximately 11% seen only once; the top ten take around 1.4%. Sequencing used blood, either unsorted or a sorted T cell fraction (not recorded which). This TCR was recovered from a male donor with ankylosing spondylitis or in good health (not recorded which). The gene calls are TRBV7-8 and TRBJ1-5; no definite D call. The CDR3 DNA reads as TGTGCCAGCAGCTTCCGGGGCAATCAGCCCCAGCATTTT. Translating gives CASSFRGNQPQHF.